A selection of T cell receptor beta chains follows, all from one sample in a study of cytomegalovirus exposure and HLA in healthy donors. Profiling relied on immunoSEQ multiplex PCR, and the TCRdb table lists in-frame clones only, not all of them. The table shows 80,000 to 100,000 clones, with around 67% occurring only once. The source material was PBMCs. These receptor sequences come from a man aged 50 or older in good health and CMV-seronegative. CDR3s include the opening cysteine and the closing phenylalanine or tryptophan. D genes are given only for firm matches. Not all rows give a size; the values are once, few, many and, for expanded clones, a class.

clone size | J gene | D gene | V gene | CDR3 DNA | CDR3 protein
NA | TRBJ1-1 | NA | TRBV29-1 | TGCAGTAGTGGGGGGGGCTCTGAAGCTTTCTTT | CSSGGGSEAFF
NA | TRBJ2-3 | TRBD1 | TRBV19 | TGTGCCAGTAGCCAAAGACAGGGATTGGATACGCAGTATTTT | CASSQRQGLDTQYF
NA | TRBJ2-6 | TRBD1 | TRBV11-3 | TGTGCCAGCAGCTTAGGACAGGGGAGCTCTGGGGCCAACGTCCTGACTTTC | CASSLGQGSSGANVLTF
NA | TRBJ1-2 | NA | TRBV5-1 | TGCGCCAGCAGGGTGGGAGAGAACTATGGCTACACCTTC | CASRVGENYGYTF
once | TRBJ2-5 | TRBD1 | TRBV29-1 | TGCAGCGTTGAAACTACGGGACAGGGAATTGGGGAGACCCAGTACTTC | CSVETTGQGIGETQYF
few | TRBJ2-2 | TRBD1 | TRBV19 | TGTGCCAGTAGTATAAGGGACAGGGGGACCGGGGAGCTGTTTTTT | CASSIRDRGTGELFF
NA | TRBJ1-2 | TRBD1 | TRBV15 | TGTGCCACCGGACAGGGCTATGGCTACACCTTC | CATGQGYGYTF
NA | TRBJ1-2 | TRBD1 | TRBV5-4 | TGTGCCAGCACCCCGGGACAGAGTCACGAGTATGGCTACACCTTC | CASTPGQSHEYGYTF
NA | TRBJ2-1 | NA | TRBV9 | TGTGCCAGCAGCCCCGGACAGTTGAATGAGCAGTTCTTC | CASSPGQLNEQFF
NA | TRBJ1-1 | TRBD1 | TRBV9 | TGTGCCAGCAGCGTGACAGGGGGCACTGAAGCTTTCTTT | CASSVTGGTEAFF
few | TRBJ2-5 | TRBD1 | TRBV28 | TGTGCCAGCGGAACCCGGACAGGGGCGAGCGAGACCCAGTACTTC | CASGTRTGASETQYF
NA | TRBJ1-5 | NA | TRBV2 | TGTGCCAGCAGTTACAATGGGGGGAATCAGCCCCAGCATTTT | CASSYNGGNQPQHF
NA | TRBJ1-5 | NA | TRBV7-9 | TGTGCCAGCAGCCGGGACACCAATCAGCCCCAGCATTTT | CASSRDTNQPQHF
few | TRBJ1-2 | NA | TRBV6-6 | TGTGCCAGCAGTTACTTCAGGGCAGGGCAACACTATGGCTACACCTTC | CASSYFRAGQHYGYTF
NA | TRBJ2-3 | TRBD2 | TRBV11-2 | TGTGCCAGCAGCCAAGGAGGCGGCGGGAGCGGCGCAGATACGCAGTATTTT | CASSQGGGGSGADTQYF
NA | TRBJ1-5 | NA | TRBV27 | TGTGCCAGCAGTTTCCAGGGAGGGCAGCCCCAGCATTTT | CASSFQGGQPQHF
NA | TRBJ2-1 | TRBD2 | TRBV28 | TGTGCCAGCAGTTTAGCGGGAGGATACGAGCAGTTCTTC | CASSLAGGYEQFF
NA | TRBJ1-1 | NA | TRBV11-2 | TGTGCCAGCCATTCCCTTCGTGGCCGTACGAACACTGAAGCTTTCTTT | CASHSLRGRTNTEAFF
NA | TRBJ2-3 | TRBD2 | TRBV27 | TGTGCCAGCAGTTTGACTAGCAGCACAGATACGCAGTATTTT | CASSLTSSTDTQYF
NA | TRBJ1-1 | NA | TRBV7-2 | TGTGCCAGCTTAAAGGGGGTTCGGAACACTGAAGCTTTCTTT | CASLKGVRNTEAFF
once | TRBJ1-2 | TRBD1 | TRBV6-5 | TGTGCCAGCAGTTACGGTCGACAGGGGGACGGCTACACCTTC | CASSYGRQGDGYTF
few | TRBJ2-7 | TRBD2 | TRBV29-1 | TGCAGCGTCAGACCCGGGACTAGCGACTCCTACGAGCAGTACTTC | CSVRPGTSDSYEQYF
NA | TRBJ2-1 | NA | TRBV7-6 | TGTGCCAGCACCCCGGGGACAAGTCAAAACCTTGAGCAGTTCTTC | CASTPGTSQNLEQFF
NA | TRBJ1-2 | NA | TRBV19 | TGTGCCAGTAGCCCCGGGGGGGCAGGATATGGCTACACCTTC | CASSPGGAGYGYTF
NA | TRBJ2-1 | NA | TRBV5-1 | TGCGCCAGCAGCCAGACCGGGGGGCTGATACATGAGCAGTTCTTC | CASSQTGGLIHEQFF
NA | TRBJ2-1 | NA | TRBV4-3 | TGCGCCAGCAGCCTTTCTGAGGAGAGCTCCTACAATGAGCAGTTCTTC | CASSLSEESSYNEQFF
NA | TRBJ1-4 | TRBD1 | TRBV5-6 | TGTGCCAGCACGCTGCAGGGGGCGAACTCTGAAAAACTGTTTTTT | CASTLQGANSEKLFF
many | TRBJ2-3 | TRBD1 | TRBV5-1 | TGCGCCAGCAGCTTGGGACAGGGGTCAGATACGCAGTATTTT | CASSLGQGSDTQYF
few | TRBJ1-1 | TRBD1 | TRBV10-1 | TGCGCCAGCAGCCCAGGCACAGGGGGGACTGAAGCTTTCTTT | CASSPGTGGTEAFF
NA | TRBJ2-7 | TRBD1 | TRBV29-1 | TGCAGCGGTTTACAGGGGTTGGGGCAGTACTTC | CSGLQGLGQYF
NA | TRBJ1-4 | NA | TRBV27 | TGTGCCTCAGGGGCCGAGATGAGAAAACTGTTTTTT | CASGAEMRKLFF
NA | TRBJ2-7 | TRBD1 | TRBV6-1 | TGTGCCAGCAGACTTTATCGGGACAGGGGCTACGAGCAGTACTTC | CASRLYRDRGYEQYF
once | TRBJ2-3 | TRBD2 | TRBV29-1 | TGCAGCGTTGAGCCCCTAGCGGGCGCTAGCACAGATACGCAGTATTTT | CSVEPLAGASTDTQYF
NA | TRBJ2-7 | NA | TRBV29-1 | TGCAGCGTTGGGGAGCGGAGATACGAGCAGTACTTC | CSVGERRYEQYF
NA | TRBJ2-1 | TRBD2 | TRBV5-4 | TGTGCCAGCAGCTTTGCAGGGACTAGTGGGACCTCCTACAATGAGCAGTTCTTC | CASSFAGTSGTSYNEQFF
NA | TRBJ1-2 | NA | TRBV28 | TGTGCCAGCAGTTTAGGACTGGTGACCTATGGCTACACCTTC | CASSLGLVTYGYTF
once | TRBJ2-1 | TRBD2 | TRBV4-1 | TGCGCCAGCAGCCAAGATAAGGGACTAGCGGCCTACAATGAGCAGTTCTTC | CASSQDKGLAAYNEQFF
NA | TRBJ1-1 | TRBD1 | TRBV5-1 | TGCGCCAGCAGCCCACGACAGGGGAAGAACACTGAAGCTTTCTTT | CASSPRQGKNTEAFF
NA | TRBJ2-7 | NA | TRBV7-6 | TGTGCCAGCAGCTTAGGTGGGGAGTACGAGCAGTACTTC | CASSLGGEYEQYF
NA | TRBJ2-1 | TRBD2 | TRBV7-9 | TGTGCCAGCCTTAGCGGGGGGGATATCTACGATGAGCAGTTCTTC | CASLSGGDIYDEQFF
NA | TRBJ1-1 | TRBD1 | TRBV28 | TGTGCCAGCAGTTTAGGAAATCGACAGGGAGGTCGGACTGAAGCTTTCTTT | CASSLGNRQGGRTEAFF
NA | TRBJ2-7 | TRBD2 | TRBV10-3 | TGTGCCATCAGTGGGGGACTAGCGGGGAGCTACGAGCAGTACTTC | CAISGGLAGSYEQYF
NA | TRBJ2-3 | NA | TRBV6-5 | TGTGCCAGCAGTTACCGGGATCCTGCGACAGATACGCAGTATTTT | CASSYRDPATDTQYF
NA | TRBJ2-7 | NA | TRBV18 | TGTGCCAGCTCACCAGGTCGGATAGCCTACGAGCAGTACTTC | CASSPGRIAYEQYF
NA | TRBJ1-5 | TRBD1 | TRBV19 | TGTGCCAGTCGGGGACAGACGAATAGCAATCAGCCCCAGCATTTT | CASRGQTNSNQPQHF
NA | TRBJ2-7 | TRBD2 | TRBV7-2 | TGTGCCAGCAGCTTAGGGCCAGGACTAGCCTACGAGCAGTACTTC | CASSLGPGLAYEQYF
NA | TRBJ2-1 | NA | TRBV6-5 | TGTGCCAGCAGTTACGGTGACACCTACAATGAGCAGTTCTTC | CASSYGDTYNEQFF
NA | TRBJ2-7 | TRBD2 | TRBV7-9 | TGTGCCAGCAGTTTTGGGAGCGGGGGATCCTACGAGCAGTACTTC | CASSFGSGGSYEQYF
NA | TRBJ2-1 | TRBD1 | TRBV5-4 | TGTGCCAGCAGATCCGGGACAGCCATCTACAATGAGCAGTTCTTC | CASRSGTAIYNEQFF
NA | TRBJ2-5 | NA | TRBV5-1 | TGCGCCAGCAATAACTTCTTACAAGAGACCCAGTACTTC | CASNNFLQETQYF
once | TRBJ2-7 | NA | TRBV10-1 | TGCGCCACAGAGGACAGCTTTGGCGAGCAGTACTTC | CATEDSFGEQYF